Listed below are T cell receptor beta chains from one sample, sequenced in a study of cytomegalovirus exposure and HLA in healthy donors. Using immunoSEQ multiplex PCR, the repertoire was profiled, and TCRdb retains in-frame clones only, with some absent. The data hold 150,000 to 180,000 clones, with over 65% observed a single time. The material sequenced was PBMCs. These receptors all stem from a man aged 25 to 40 in good health and CMV-seronegative. Each CDR3 is given with its conserved first and last residue. D genes are given only for firm matches. Size is omitted from some rows. Given values are once, few, many or a class for expanded clones.

J: TRBJ1-2
size: .
D: .
V: TRBV11-2
CDR3: CASSDRMTGYGYTF
DNA: TGTGCCAGCAGCGACCGAATGACAGGCTATGGCTACACCTTC

J: TRBJ1-4
size: .
D: .
V: TRBV30
CDR3: CAWSEGRVEKLFF
DNA: TGTGCCTGGAGTGAAGGCAGGGTGGAAAAACTGTTTTTT

J: TRBJ1-5
size: .
D: TRBD1
V: TRBV7-2
CDR3: CASSLVQGAVQPQHF
DNA: TGTGCCAGCAGCTTAGTACAGGGGGCCGTTCAGCCCCAGCATTTT

J: TRBJ2-7
size: .
D: .
V: TRBV11-2
CDR3: CASSLELDRPYEQYF
DNA: TGTGCCAGCAGCTTAGAACTGGACAGACCCTACGAGCAGTACTTC

J: TRBJ2-7
size: few
D: .
V: TRBV7-2
CDR3: CASSTDWRSYEQYF
DNA: TGTGCCAGCAGCACGGACTGGCGCTCCTACGAGCAGTACTTC

J: TRBJ1-5
size: .
D: .
V: TRBV6-1
CDR3: CASSENGAGGNQPQHF
DNA: TGTGCCAGCAGTGAAAATGGGGCTGGGGGCAATCAGCCCCAGCATTTT

J: TRBJ2-5
size: .
D: .
V: TRBV9
CDR3: CASSVLSGETQYF
DNA: TGTGCCAGCAGCGTTCTCTCGGGAGAGACCCAGTACTTC

J: TRBJ2-5
size: .
D: TRBD2
V: TRBV19
CDR3: CASSIRGPGGETQYF
DNA: TGTGCCAGTAGTATCCGGGGCCCGGGGGGGGAGACCCAGTACTTC

J: TRBJ2-3
size: .
D: .
V: TRBV6-6
CDR3: CASSSTVTSTDTQYF
DNA: TGTGCCAGCAGTTCGACGGTGACTAGCACAGATACGCAGTATTTT

J: TRBJ1-4
size: .
D: TRBD1
V: TRBV5-4
CDR3: CASSLGDRGGEKLFF
DNA: TGTGCCAGCAGCTTGGGAGACAGGGGTGGCGAAAAACTGTTTTTT

J: TRBJ1-3
size: .
D: TRBD1
V: TRBV15
CDR3: CATSSSLNRGSGNTIYF
DNA: TGTGCCACCAGCAGCTCATTAAACAGGGGTTCTGGAAACACCATATATTTT

J: TRBJ1-6
size: .
D: TRBD1
V: TRBV19
CDR3: CASSRGTDNNSPLHF
DNA: TGTGCCAGTAGTCGAGGGACAGATAATAATTCACCCCTCCACTTT

J: TRBJ1-3
size: .
D: .
V: TRBV19
CDR3: CASSYSVLSVNSGNTIYF
DNA: TGTGCCAGTAGTTACTCTGTGCTTTCGGTGAACTCTGGAAACACCATATATTTT

J: TRBJ2-7
size: once
D: TRBD1
V: TRBV14
CDR3: CASSQTGTANYEQYF
DNA: TGTGCCAGCAGCCAGACCGGGACAGCCAACTACGAGCAGTACTTC

J: TRBJ1-1
size: few
D: TRBD1
V: TRBV7-6
CDR3: CASSKTGGAVEAFF
DNA: TGTGCCAGCAGCAAAACAGGGGGCGCGGTTGAAGCTTTCTTT

J: TRBJ2-7
size: .
D: .
V: TRBV20-1
CDR3: CSAPLAYEQYF
DNA: TGCAGTGCCCCGTTAGCCTACGAGCAGTACTTC

J: TRBJ2-7
size: .
D: TRBD1
V: TRBV19
CDR3: CASRTRGQGGYEQYF
DNA: TGTGCCAGTAGGACAAGGGGACAGGGAGGCTACGAGCAGTACTTC

J: TRBJ2-3
size: .
D: .
V: TRBV9
CDR3: CASSVVHGESTDTQYF
DNA: TGTGCCAGCAGCGTAGTTCACGGGGAAAGCACAGATACGCAGTATTTT

J: TRBJ2-1
size: .
D: .
V: TRBV6-1
CDR3: CASSQGGEQFF
DNA: TGTGCCAGCTCTCAAGGAGGTGAGCAGTTCTTC

J: TRBJ2-3
size: .
D: TRBD2
V: TRBV29-1
CDR3: CSVEAGGTDTQYF
DNA: TGCAGCGTTGAGGCGGGGGGTACAGATACGCAGTATTTT

J: TRBJ1-6
size: .
D: .
V: TRBV14
CDR3: CASSPTGSYNSPLHF
DNA: TGTGCCAGCAGCCCGACAGGCTCCTATAATTCACCCCTCCACTTT

J: TRBJ2-3
size: .
D: TRBD2
V: TRBV6-1
CDR3: CASSERSGGTDTQYF
DNA: TGTGCCAGCAGTGAGCGTAGCGGGGGGACAGATACGCAGTATTTT

J: TRBJ1-1
size: few
D: .
V: TRBV7-9
CDR3: CSSSWGGREAFF
DNA: TGTTCCAGCAGTTGGGGGGGGAGAGAAGCTTTCTTT

J: TRBJ1-1
size: .
D: TRBD1
V: TRBV19
CDR3: CASSITGGNTEAFF
DNA: TGTGCCAGTAGTATTACAGGGGGGAACACTGAAGCTTTCTTT

J: TRBJ2-6
size: .
D: .
V: TRBV7-8
CDR3: CASSLEAAVISGANVLTF
DNA: TGTGCCAGCAGCTTAGAGGCGGCAGTCATCTCTGGGGCCAACGTCCTGACTTTC

J: TRBJ1-1
size: .
D: .
V: TRBV5-4
CDR3: CASSLSPGEGTEAFF
DNA: TGTGCCAGCAGCTTGAGCCCAGGGGAAGGCACTGAAGCTTTCTTT

J: TRBJ2-2
size: .
D: .
V: TRBV15
CDR3: CATTRGPGELFF
DNA: TGTGCCACCACTCGAGGTCCCGGGGAGCTGTTTTTT

J: TRBJ2-5
size: .
D: TRBD2
V: TRBV10-3
CDR3: CAISELAGFETQYF
DNA: TGTGCCATCAGTGAACTAGCGGGGTTTGAGACCCAGTACTTC

J: TRBJ2-7
size: .
D: .
V: TRBV5-1
CDR3: CASSGGYEQYF
DNA: TGCGCCAGCAGCGGAGGTTACGAGCAGTACTTC

J: TRBJ2-5
size: .
D: .
V: TRBV7-8
CDR3: CASSLLGRLKGETQYF
DNA: TGTGCCAGCAGCTTATTGGGGCGGTTAAAAGGAGAGACCCAGTACTTC